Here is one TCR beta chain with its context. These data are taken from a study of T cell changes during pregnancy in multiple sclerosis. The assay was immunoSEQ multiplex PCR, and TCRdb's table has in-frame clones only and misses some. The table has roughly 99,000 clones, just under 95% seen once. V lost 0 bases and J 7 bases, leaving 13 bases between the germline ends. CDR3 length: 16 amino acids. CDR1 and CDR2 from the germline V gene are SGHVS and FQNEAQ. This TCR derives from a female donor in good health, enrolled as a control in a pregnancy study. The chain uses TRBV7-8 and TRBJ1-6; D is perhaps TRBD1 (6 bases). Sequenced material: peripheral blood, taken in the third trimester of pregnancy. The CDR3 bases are TGTGCCAGCAGCTTAGCGTCAGGGGTTGGCAATTCACCCCTCCACTTT. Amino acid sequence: CASSLASGVGNSPLHF.